These 8 T cell receptor beta chains were all obtained from the same sample, sequenced in a study of blood T cells in healthy people across ages. A sample-barcoded 5' primer and a J-beta primer mix were used in a second PCR of about 7 to 12 cycles. MiXCR, applied by TCRdb to the 5' RACE reads, yields one record per CDR3 protein. The data show 780,000 or so distinct CDR3 sequences, with 56% seen just once and around 24% held by the top ten. Sequenced: blood. The receptor source for this set is a man aged 40-50 years in good health.

As for this clonotype: At one of its ends the junction is not consistent with the germline gene, which may arise from a read error. The chain joins TRBV7-2 to TRBJ2-3, with D unclear. The germline V gene has CDR1 SGHTA and CDR2 FQGNSA. CDR3 size: 15 residues. DNA for the CDR3: TGTGCCAACAGCCCCGTCGTAACTAGCACAGATACGCAGTATTTT. It specifies CANSPVVTSTDTQYF.

The chain uses TRBV20-1 and TRBJ1-2; maybe TRBD1 (5 bases). The CDR3 has 12 amino acids. V lost 4 bases and J lost 8, with 14 bases in between. CDR1 is DFQATT and CDR2 is SNEGSKA in the germline V gene (reference sequence). The CDR3 sequence: CSATGQGNGYTF. As DNA, the CDR3 is TGCAGTGCTACCGGACAAGGGAACGGCTACACCTTC.

This clonotype has a handful of counts. V usage is TRBV9 and J usage is TRBJ2-6; D is unresolved. Trimming removed 3 bases from V and 4 bases from J, with 8 bases in between. CDR1 is SGDLS, CDR2 YYNGEE, per germline. This CDR3 comprises 14 residues. CDR3 residues: CASSDPPGANVLTF. The DNA for the CDR3 is TGTGCCAGCAGCGACCCACCGGGGGCCAACGTCCTGACTTTC.

The CDR3 sequence is CASSYSTQPPGRDTQYF. As DNA, the CDR3 is TGTGCCAGCAGTTACTCGACCCAACCTCCGGGGCGGGATACGCAGTATTTT. This chain uses TRBV6-5 with TRBJ2-3, with D perhaps assigned TRBD1 or TRBD2 (5 bases each). Germline values: CDR1 MNHEY, CDR2 SVGAGI. Trimming cost V 0 bases and J 6 bases, with 19 bases left between them. The length of the CDR3 is 17 residues.

This clonotype was detected only once. The V and J genes are TRBV29-1 and TRBJ2-7, with 7 bases that match TRBD1. With the DNA end fitting TRBJ2-5 better, the J assignment may be wrong. The CDR3 consists of 12 residues. Germline assignment: CDR1 SQVTM and CDR2 ANQGSEA. CDR3 residues: CSAQTGRETQYF. Here the CDR3 DNA reads TGCAGCGCCCAGACAGGGAGAGAGACCCAGTACTTC.

The chain is built from TRBV20-1 and TRBJ2-4; 7 bases agree with TRBD1. The DNA matches TRBJ2-7 better at its end, which makes the J call doubtful. The CDR3 is 15 residues long. The germline CDR1 and CDR2 sequences are DFQATT and SNEGSKA (reference sequence). As DNA, the CDR3 is TGCAGTGCTAGAGGAGTTTGGGACAGTCCGTACGAGCAGTACTTC. Encoded protein: CSARGVWDSPYEQYF.

This chain joins TRBV14 and TRBJ2-3; no definite D call. The CDR3 length is 15 residues. In germline, CDR1 is SGHDN, CDR2 FVKESK. Trimming cost V 3 bases and J 4 bases, with 14 bases left between them. DNA for the CDR3: TGTGCCAGCAGCCAGACATCTCTAGAGCCAGATACGCAGTATTTT. Translating gives CASSQTSLEPDTQYF.

The rearrangement joins TRBV9 to TRBJ2-1; weak D call: TRBD2 (5 bases). Germline loops: CDR1 SGDLS, CDR2 YYNGEE. This CDR3 has 15 residues. V was cut by 4 bases and J by 9 bases, with 20 bases left in between. In DNA form, the CDR3 reads TGTGCCAGCAGCCCCTCTCTAGAGGGTCTGGGTGAGCAGTTCTTC. Translation gives CASSPSLEGLGEQFF.